The rows below give T cell receptor beta chains drawn from one sample of a study of CD8 T cells in ankylosing spondylitis. Using its own MiXCR run on the 5' RACE reads, TCRdb lists one record per CDR3 protein. The top ten clones hold less than 1.1% of a sample with some 340,000 distinct CDR3 sequences, roughly 14% of them seen once. The material sequenced was blood, either unsorted or a sorted T cell fraction (not recorded which). The receptors derive from a male donor with ankylosing spondylitis or in good health (not recorded which). The conserved cysteine and the conserved F or W are not part of the CDR3 here.

TRBJ2-7	TRBV4-1	ASSQEAVAGVRYEQY
TRBJ1-2	TRBV7-9	AGDRGVGYGYT
TRBJ1-1	TRBV21-1	ASSRSRGGAGVTEAF
TRBJ2-3	TRBV6-1	ASSEAPSVGTDTQY
TRBJ1-1	TRBV19	ASSVKGGNTEAF
TRBJ2-1	TRBV7-2	ASSPRTGPYNEQF
TRBJ1-2	TRBV6-5	ASSFGRVSGYT
TRBJ2-1	TRBV7-2	ASSQTSGTLRNEQF
TRBJ2-1	TRBV5-1	ASSQISGSYNEQF
TRBJ1-1	TRBV6-1	ASIGVLNTEAF
TRBJ2-3	TRBV10-2	ASSSGTDTQY
TRBJ2-5	TRBV29-1	SAHGRIQETQY
TRBJ2-3	TRBV6-6	ASCGALGDTQY
TRBJ1-2	TRBV7-9	ASSLGQGIYGYT
TRBJ2-5	TRBV11-2	ASSSTSGGARETQY
TRBJ1-5	TRBV12-3/TRBV12-4	ASSFKGLGNQPQH
TRBJ2-2	TRBV12-3/TRBV12-4	AQPPKGGASTGELF
TRBJ1-1	TRBV19	ASSGRPANTEAF
TRBJ1-1	TRBV12-3/TRBV12-4	ASRRTNTEAF
TRBJ1-1	TRBV25-1	ASSEFGGARTEAF
TRBJ1-3	TRBV28	ASSLPGQARGNTIY
TRBJ2-2	TRBV20-1	SARVSANTGELF
TRBJ1-3	TRBV5-1	ASSRDFVGRNTIY
TRBJ2-1	TRBV5-1	ASSLMAGVYNEQF
TRBJ1-5	TRBV20-1	SATKGQLSNQPQH
TRBJ1-2	TRBV2	ASSEGRGANYGYT
TRBJ2-5	TRBV7-8	ASKEWTTQETQY
TRBJ2-2	TRBV6-5	ASSFRDRVNTGELF
TRBJ2-7	TRBV7-2	ASSLVGGESYEQY
TRBJ2-5	TRBV5-8	ASSFEQGGWETQY
TRBJ1-1	TRBV6-4	ASSDSIAGAEAF
TRBJ2-1	TRBV16	ASSQGTGSYNEQF
TRBJ1-1	TRBV5-1	ASSRIFTGGDAEAF
TRBJ1-2	TRBV5-1	ASSLEGRGYGYT
TRBJ1-5	TRBV12-3/TRBV12-4	ASSIRGANQPQH
TRBJ1-2	TRBV5-1	ASSPTTRGVNGYT
TRBJ2-3	TRBV3-1	ASSQEKGGALTDTQY
TRBJ2-3	TRBV12-5	ASGPARLAGFGDTQY
TRBJ2-4	TRBV12-3/TRBV12-4	ASSRGTALAKNIQY
TRBJ1-3	TRBV7-2	ASSLAGSSGNTIY
TRBJ1-2	TRBV14	ASSQDLGLIYGYT
TRBJ2-1	TRBV12-3/TRBV12-4	ASSVALAGIHNEQF